These 20 T cell receptor beta chains were sequenced from one sample in a study of CD8 T cells in Susac syndrome. RNA amounts of roughly 0.5 to 1 ug underwent reverse transcription with random hexamers. One entry per CDR3 protein, called by TCRdb with MiXCR from the immunoSEQ multiplex PCR reads. The sample consists of some 180,000 distinct CDR3 sequences, about 94% of them appearing once. Sequences were obtained from CD4+ T cells from PBMCs. The receptors stem from a human donor with Susac syndrome.

The chain employs TRBV10-3 and TRBJ2-7, with D possibly being TRBD1 (6 bases). Deletions cut 7 bases from V and 9 bases from J, with 19 bases between. Germline assignment: CDR1 ENHRY and CDR2 SYGVKD. This CDR3 has 13 amino acids. The CDR3 DNA follows: TGTGCCATCACTGAACCGAATTCACAGGGGCAGTACTTC. It specifies CAITEPNSQGQYF.

This chain uses TRBV3-1 with TRBJ2-2, with 10 nucleotides matching TRBD2. Germline V CDR1 and CDR2: LGHDT, YNNKEL (reference sequence). CDR3 size: 16 residues. Trimming at V came to 3 bases and at J to 3 bases, leaving 4 bases not matched to a gene. The chain's CDR3 is CASSQGLAGDTGELFF. The CDR3 DNA follows: TGTGCCAGCAGCCAGGGGCTAGCGGGAGACACCGGGGAGCTGTTTTTT.

V and J are TRBV20-1 and TRBJ2-5, with TRBD2 identical over 8 bases. J gave up 2 bases and V 5 bases, and 1 base lay outside the gene matches. The germline CDR1 and CDR2 sequences are DFQATT and SNEGSKA (reference sequence). The CDR3 spans 12 residues. CDR3 coding DNA: TGCAGTGCTTCGGGGGGGCAAGAGACCCAGTACTTC. The encoded protein is CSASGGQETQYF.

The chain is built from TRBV30 and TRBJ2-2, with unresolved D. This CDR3 comprises 14 residues. The germline gives CDR1 GTSNPN, CDR2 SVGIG (reference sequence). V was pared by 1 base and J by 1 base, with 7 bases between. For the CDR3, the DNA is TGTGCCTGGAGTGCGATGAAGAACACCGGGGAGCTGTTTTTT. This translates into CAWSAMKNTGELFF.

The rearrangement uses TRBV20-1 and TRBJ1-1; a possible D gene is TRBD1 (5 bases). Looked up from germline, CDR1 is DFQATT and CDR2 is SNEGSKA (reference sequence). This CDR3 is 11 amino acids long. Trimming took 7 bases from V and 1 from J, leaving 7 bases between them. The CDR3 loop is CSGQQNTEAFF. The CDR3 region has the DNA TGCAGTGGACAGCAGAACACTGAAGCTTTCTTT.

The CDR3 DNA is TGTGCCAGTAAGAACAGGGGACGCTCTGGGGCCAACGTCCTGACTTTC. It translates to CASKNRGRSGANVLTF. The rearrangement links TRBV19 to TRBJ2-6; 7 bases are a match to TRBD1. The germline CDR1 and CDR2 sequences are LNHDA and SQIVND (reference sequence). The CDR3 loop spans 16 amino acids. Trimming removed 7 bases from V and 0 bases from J; junction bases left unmatched: 6.

The rearrangement uses TRBV6-1 and TRBJ2-7; D uncertain. The CDR3 totals 13 residues. V was pared by 7 bases and J by 3 bases, with 13 bases between. Germline V gene lookup returns CDR1 MNHNS and CDR2 SASEGT. The CDR3 coding sequence is TGTGCCAGCACCTCGGAGCCGGTCTACGAGCAGTACTTC. Its translation: CASTSEPVYEQYF.

The gene calls are TRBV7-2 and TRBJ1-4; 8 positions match TRBD1. V shed 1 base and J 2 bases; nucleotides not matched to a gene: 0. The germline CDR1 and CDR2 sequences are SGHTA and FQGNSA. The CDR3 has 15 amino acids. The DNA for the CDR3 is TGTGCCAGCAGCTTAGGACAGGGGACTAATGAAAAACTGTTTTTT. Translated: CASSLGQGTNEKLFF.

CDR3 protein: CASSPARVAGDEQFF. Here the CDR3 DNA reads TGTGCCAGCAGTCCAGCGAGGGTAGCGGGAGATGAGCAGTTCTTC. This chain joins TRBV12-3 or TRBV12-4 and TRBJ2-1; 9 bases match TRBD2. Trimming took 5 bases from V and 8 from J; bases not matched to a gene: 10. The CDR3 extends over 15 amino acids.

The chain couples TRBV30 to TRBJ2-6; 12 bases line up with TRBD1. Germline V CDR1 and CDR2: GTSNPN, SVGIG (reference sequence). The CDR3 has 17 residues. The trim removed 2 bases at V and 2 bases at J, leaving 4 bases unmatched. Here the CDR3 reads CAWSWGQGATGANVLTF. DNA of the CDR3: TGTGCCTGGAGTTGGGGACAGGGGGCGACTGGGGCCAACGTCCTGACTTTC. The entire variable domain, with the rest obtained from reference TRBV30 and TRBJ2-6, is as follows: SQTIHQWPATLVQPVGSPLSLECTVEGTSNPNLYWYRQAAGRGLQLLFYSVGIGQISSEVPQNLSASRPQDRQFILSSKKLLLSDSGFYLCAWSWGQGATGANVLTFGAGSRLTVL.

The rearrangement uses TRBV20-1 and TRBJ2-7; 10 bases agree with TRBD2. Looked up from germline, CDR1 is DFQATT and CDR2 is SNEGSKA (reference sequence). There are 14 residues in the CDR3. J lost 0 bases, V lost 6 bases, and 5 bases had no gene match. The CDR3 DNA reads as TGCAGTGCGGCAGCGGGGGGGAGCTCCTACGAGCAGTACTTC. Its translation: CSAAAGGSSYEQYF.

The chain joins TRBV19 to TRBJ1-5, with a tentative D call TRBD1 (5 bases). The CDR3 is 13 amino acids. The V end lost 10 bases, the J end lost 3 bases, and 13 bases lay between the germline ends. Germline values: CDR1 LNHDA, CDR2 SQIVND (reference sequence). The CDR3 DNA sequence: TGTGCCACGTCCGGGACGGTCAATCAGCCCCAGCATTTT. Amino acids: CATSGTVNQPQHF.

V is TRBV7-8 and J is TRBJ1-6; D ambiguous. The germline V gene has CDR1 SGHVS and CDR2 FQNEAQ. V was trimmed by 1 base and J by 12 bases, leaving 10 bases between them. The CDR3 length is 13 residues. CDR3 DNA: TGTGCCAGCAGCTTAGAACGGCGTGGACCCCTCCACTTT. Translation gives CASSLERRGPLHF.

This clonotype was observed once. The chain is built from TRBV6-2 or TRBV6-3 and TRBJ1-2, with D possibly TRBD1 on 6 matching bases. CDR3 length equals 15 residues. Germline assignment: CDR1 MNHEY and CDR2 SVGEGT. Trimming pared 0 bases from V and 6 bases from J, leaving 14 bases between. This chain's CDR3 is CASSYSIGRGDGYTF. The CDR3 region has the DNA TGTGCCAGCAGTTACTCGATTGGCAGGGGTGATGGCTACACCTTC.

The V and J genes are TRBV20-1 and TRBJ2-5; 10 nucleotides match TRBD1. The V and J ends lost 5 bases and 5 bases, in that order; junction bases with no gene match: 2. This CDR3 region has 12 residues. CDR1 is DFQATT, CDR2 SNEGSKA, per germline (reference sequence). CDR3 amino acids: CSAGDRGETQYF. The CDR3 DNA reads as TGCAGTGCTGGGGACAGGGGTGAGACCCAGTACTTC.

The J gene is TRBJ2-7, the V gene TRBV7-9, with D uncertain. Trimming pared 2 bases from V and 3 bases from J, leaving 8 bases between. The V gene's germline CDR1 is SEHNR and CDR2 FQNEAQ (reference sequence). This CDR3 has 13 amino acids. CDR3 sequence: CASSLRSNYEQYF. CDR3 bases: TGTGCCAGCAGCTTACGGAGTAACTACGAGCAGTACTTC. The full variable domain, with the rest looked up from reference TRBV7-9 and TRBJ2-7, is DTGVSQNPRHKITKRGQNVTFRCDPISEHNRLYWYRQTLGQGPEFLTYFQNEAQLEKSRLLSDRFSAERPKGSFSTLEIQRTEQGDSAMYLCASSLRSNYEQYFGPGTRLTVT.

The chain employs TRBV9 and TRBJ1-2, with D tentatively TRBD1 (5 bases). This CDR3 is 15 amino acids long. V dropped 1 base and J dropped 6 bases, with 16 bases sitting between them. In germline, CDR1 is SGDLS, CDR2 YYNGEE. The CDR3 sequence is CASSVLPTGDHGYTF. CDR3 nucleotides: TGTGCCAGCAGCGTACTTCCAACAGGCGACCATGGCTACACCTTC.

This chain uses TRBV2 with TRBJ2-1, with TRBD2 identical over 12 bases. This CDR3 comprises 16 residues. The germline CDR1 and CDR2 sequences are SNHLY and FYNNEI. The V segment lost 3 bases and the J segment 8 bases; nucleotides outside the gene matches: 8. CDR3 residues: CASSDYWTSGTDEQFF. The CDR3 region has the DNA TGTGCCAGCAGTGATTATTGGACTAGCGGGACCGATGAGCAGTTCTTC.

The chain recombines TRBV2 with TRBJ1-2; tentatively, D is TRBD1 (6 bases). This CDR3 spans 15 amino acids. Germline loops: CDR1 SNHLY, CDR2 FYNNEI. The germline V and J ends were trimmed by 3 bases and 1 base, with 12 bases remaining between them. In DNA, the CDR3 is TGTGCCAGCAGTGACCCAGGGGAGAGTAACTATGGCTACACCTTC. Translation: CASSDPGESNYGYTF.

This rearrangement joins TRBV28 to TRBJ2-5; D call uncertain. The V end was cut by 5 bases, the J end by 0 bases, with 7 bases between. CDR1 is MDHEN and CDR2 is SYDVKM in the germline V gene. The CDR3 totals 13 residues. The chain's CDR3 is CASSQRNQETQYF. Here the CDR3 DNA reads TGTGCCAGCAGTCAGCGAAACCAAGAGACCCAGTACTTC.